This TCR beta chain originates from a study of T-cell reconstitution after alpha-beta-depleted transplantation in children. V was cut by 5 bases and J by 5 bases, with 15 bases left in between. The CDR3 covers 14 residues. CDR1 and CDR2 from the germline V gene are SEHNR and FQNEAQ (reference sequence). Preparation of the TCRbeta library involved a method that used unique molecular identifiers. Via MiXCR, TCRdb re-called the PCR reads, giving one row per CDR3 protein. The table has some 500,000 distinct CDR3 sequences, 15% to 20% seen once. The genes are TRBV7-9 and TRBJ2-5; TRBD2 is a possible D gene (5 bases). Sequencing was performed on PBMCs from the stem cell graft donor, taken from the stem cell graft. The TCR originated in a human donor who donated a stem cell graft to a child with acute lymphoblastic leukemia. This chain's CDR3 is CASSPGERPETQYF. Here the CDR3 DNA reads TGTGCCAGCAGCCCTGGGGAGCGTCCGGAGACCCAGTACTTC. Full variable domain (outside the CDR3, taken from reference TRBV7-9 and TRBJ2-5): DTGVSQNPRHKITKRGQNVTFRCDPISEHNRLYWYRQTLGQGPEFLTYFQNEAQLEKSRLLSDRFSAERPKGSFSTLEIQRTEQGDSAMYLCASSPGERPETQYFGPGTRLLVL.